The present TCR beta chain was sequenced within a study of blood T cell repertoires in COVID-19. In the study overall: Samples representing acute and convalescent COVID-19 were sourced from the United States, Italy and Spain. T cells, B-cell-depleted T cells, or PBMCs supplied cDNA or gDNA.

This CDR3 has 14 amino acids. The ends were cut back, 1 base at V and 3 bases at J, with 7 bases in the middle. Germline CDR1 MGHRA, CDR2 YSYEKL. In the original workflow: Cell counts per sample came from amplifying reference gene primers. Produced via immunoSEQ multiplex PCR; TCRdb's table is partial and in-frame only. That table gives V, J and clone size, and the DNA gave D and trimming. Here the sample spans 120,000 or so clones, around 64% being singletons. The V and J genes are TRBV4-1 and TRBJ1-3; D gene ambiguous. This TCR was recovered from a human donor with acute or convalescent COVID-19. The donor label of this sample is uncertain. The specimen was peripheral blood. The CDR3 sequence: CASSQAGFGNTIYF. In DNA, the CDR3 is TGCGCCAGCAGCCAAGCGGGGTTTGGAAACACCATATATTTT.